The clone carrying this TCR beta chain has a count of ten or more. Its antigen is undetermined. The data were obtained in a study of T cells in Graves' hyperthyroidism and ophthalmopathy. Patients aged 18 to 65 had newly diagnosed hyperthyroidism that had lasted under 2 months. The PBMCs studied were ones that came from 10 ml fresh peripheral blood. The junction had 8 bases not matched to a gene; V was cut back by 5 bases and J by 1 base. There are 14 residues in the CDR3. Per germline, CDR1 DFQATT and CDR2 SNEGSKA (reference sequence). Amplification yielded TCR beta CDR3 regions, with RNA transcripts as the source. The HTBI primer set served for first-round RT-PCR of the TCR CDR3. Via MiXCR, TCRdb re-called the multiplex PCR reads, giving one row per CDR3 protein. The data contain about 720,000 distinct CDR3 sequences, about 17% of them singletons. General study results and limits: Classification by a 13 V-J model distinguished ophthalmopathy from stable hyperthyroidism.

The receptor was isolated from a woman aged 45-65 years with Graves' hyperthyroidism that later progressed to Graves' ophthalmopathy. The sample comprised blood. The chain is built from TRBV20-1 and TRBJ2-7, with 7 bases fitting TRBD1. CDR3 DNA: TGCAGTGCTTCGAGACAGGGAGTTTCCTACGAGCAGTACTTC. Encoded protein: CSASRQGVSYEQYF.